These 2 T cell receptor beta chains were all obtained from the same sample, sequenced in a study of cytomegalovirus exposure and HLA in healthy donors. It was with 60 Vbeta and 13 Jbeta primers that the PCR ran. Clones were read by immunoSEQ multiplex PCR, and TCRdb kept only the in-frame ones, dropping some. The sample lists approximately 150,000 clones, roughly 80% occurring once. Source material: PBMCs. These receptor sequences come from a man younger than 35 in good health and CMV-seropositive.

The V gene is TRBV29-1, the J gene TRBJ1-1, with TRBD1 identical over 7 bases. J gave up 6 bases and V 0 bases, and 13 bases lay outside the gene matches. There are 16 residues in the CDR3. CDR1 and CDR2 from the germline V gene are SQVTM and ANQGSEA. As DNA, the CDR3 is TGCAGCGTTGAAGATCGAGGGGGCGCGGGGCCGCCTGAAGCTTTCTTT. Its translation: CSVEDRGGAGPPEAFF.

This chain links TRBV6-5 with TRBJ2-7; tentative D call: TRBD2 (6 bases). Germline lookup yields CDR1 MNHEY and CDR2 SVGAGI. V shed 6 bases and J shed 6 bases, with 18 bases lying between them. This CDR3 comprises 14 residues. CDR3 residues: CASRTGTPAREQYF. As DNA, the CDR3 is TGTGCCAGCAGAACCGGGACTCCCGCCCGCGAGCAGTACTTC.